These 12 T cell receptor beta chains were all obtained from the same sample, sequenced in a study of T-cell reconstitution after alpha-beta-depleted transplantation in children (dated by TCRdb to about 2016). The library was prepared using PCR. Sequencing took place on an Illumina HiSeq 2500. Molecular barcoding was employed in the preparation of TCR libraries, with unique molecular identifiers being used to normalize TCRbeta repertoire quantification. The public reads were quality trimmed at Q25 with fastp and then assembled into clones with MiXCR by TCRdb, keeping productive beta chains. Identical CDR3 protein sequences are pooled into one entry, listed with their most common genes and DNA. For this sample the table gives 300,000 to 400,000 distinct CDR3 sequences, of which 20% to 30% were detected only once. Around 9.9% of the sample is in the top ten clones. This specimen's treatment or condition label, per the study, means: allogeneic hematopoietic cell transplantation with graft depleted of TCRalphabeta T cells and CD19 B cells.

This sample comprised PBMCs, mostly from graft donor cells, obtained 180 days after TCRalphabeta/CD19-depleted stem cell transplant. The receptors here all came from a male patient between 10 and 17 years old who had a stem cell transplant for acute lymphoblastic leukemia, so the T cells may come from the graft donor.

This clonotype came up a few times. The J gene is TRBJ2-7, the V gene TRBV5-1, with 11 bases aligning to TRBD2. From germline, CDR1 is SGHRS and CDR2 YFSETQ. J lost 3 bases, V lost 1 base, and 12 bases had no gene match. The CDR3 has 18 amino acids. The CDR3 DNA sequence: TGCGCCAGCAGCTTGCTCGGCAAGTCCGGGACTAGCGGCTACGAGCAGTACTTC. Protein product: CASSLLGKSGTSGYEQYF.

This clonotype was seen only a few times. The chain joins TRBV2 to TRBJ2-7; D unresolved. The CDR3 has 12 residues. Trimming pared 6 bases from V and 5 bases from J, leaving 11 bases between. The germline gives CDR1 SNHLY, CDR2 FYNNEI. As DNA, the CDR3 is TGTGCCAGCAGAAGGCTAGTTAACGAGCAGTACTTC. Translated, it gives CASRRLVNEQYF. The full variable domain, completed using reference TRBV2 and TRBJ2-7, is EPEVTQTPSHQVTQMGQEVILRCVPISNHLYFYWYRQILGQKVEFLVSFYNNEISEKSEIFDDQFSVERPDGSNFTLKIRSTKLEDSAMYFCASRRLVNEQYFGPGTRLTVT.

In its sample, this clonotype was seen a few times. The chain recombines TRBV20-1 with TRBJ1-1; D gene ambiguous. Germline V gene sequence: CDR1 DFQATT, CDR2 SNEGSKA (reference sequence). The CDR3 runs to 14 residues. V lost 1 base, J lost 3 bases, and 12 bases lay in between. CDR3 residues: CSARVVGSDTEAFF. In DNA, the CDR3 is TGCAGTGCTAGAGTAGTAGGGTCGGACACTGAAGCTTTCTTT.

In this sample, this clonotype turned up a few times. The genes are TRBV5-5 and TRBJ2-1, with 9 nucleotides matching TRBD2. Germline V gives CDR1 SGHKS, CDR2 YYEKEE (reference sequence). CDR3 length: 17 amino acids. V gave up 2 bases and J gave up 6 bases; unmatched junction bases: 12. CDR3 sequence: CASSFGGRAGGLNEQFF. The CDR3 nucleotides read TGTGCCAGCAGCTTCGGGGGGAGAGCGGGGGGTCTCAATGAGCAGTTCTTC. Full variable domain (remainder filled in from reference TRBV5-5 and TRBJ2-1): DAGVTQSPTHLIKTRGQQVTLRCSPISGHKSVSWYQQVLGQGPQFIFQYYEKEERGRGNFPDRFSARQFPNYSSELNVNALLLGDSALYLCASSFGGRAGGLNEQFFGPGTRLTVL.

This rearrangement joins TRBV4-1 to TRBJ2-5, with TRBD2 identical over 11 bases. The CDR3 extends over 17 amino acids. The J segment lost 3 bases and the V segment lost 3 bases, leaving 9 bases of the junction unmatched. Germline CDR1 reads MGHRA; CDR2 reads YSYEKL. For the CDR3, the DNA is TGCGCCAGCAGCCACCGACTAGCGGGGAACTACAAAGAGACCCAGTACTTC. It specifies CASSHRLAGNYKETQYF.

This clonotype was counted only a few times. The genes are TRBV20-1 and TRBJ2-7; TRBD2 agrees at 10 bases. Trimming removed 3 bases from V and 3 bases from J; junction bases left unmatched: 8. The germline V gene encodes CDR1 DFQATT and CDR2 SNEGSKA (reference sequence). The CDR3 has 15 residues. The CDR3 nucleotides are TGCAGTGCTAGCGACCCAGCGGGAGGGGGCTACGAGCAGTACTTC. Its protein is CSASDPAGGGYEQYF.

The rearrangement links TRBV5-1 to TRBJ2-7; D possibly corresponds to TRBD1 (6 bases). This CDR3 contains 15 residues. Trimming took 2 bases from V and 2 from J, leaving 14 bases between them. CDR1 SGHRS and CDR2 YFSETQ come from the germline V gene. In DNA, the CDR3 is TGCGCCAGCAGCTTCATTGGGGCAGGGGCCTACGAGCAGTACTTC. It translates to CASSFIGAGAYEQYF.

This clonotype was seen more than once but under ten times. The rearrangement uses TRBV6-5 and TRBJ2-3, with 13 bases fitting TRBD2. Per the germline V gene, CDR1 is MNHEY and CDR2 is SVGAGI. The CDR3 runs 17 residues. V was clipped by 2 bases and J by 3 bases; unmatched bases: 5. In DNA form, the CDR3 reads TGTGCCAGCAGTTACGGACTAGCGGGAGCCTGGACAGATACGCAGTATTTT. This codes for CASSYGLAGAWTDTQYF.

There are a few counts of this clonotype. The chain uses TRBV21-1 and TRBJ2-7. TRBV21-1 is marked as a pseudogene. CDR3 length: 11 amino acids. The CDR3 DNA reads as TGTGCCAGCAGCAAAGAGGCCGAGCAGTACTTC. This sequence encodes CASSKEAEQYF.

The chain employs TRBV7-9 and TRBJ2-1; D possibly corresponds to TRBD1 (6 bases). CDR1 is SEHNR and CDR2 is FQNEAQ in the germline V gene (reference sequence). V shed 3 bases and J shed 0 bases, with 15 bases lying between them. The CDR3 length is 17 residues. The CDR3 DNA follows: TGTGCCAGCAGCTTTAGATCCACAGGGAGCTCCTACAATGAGCAGTTCTTC. It specifies CASSFRSTGSSYNEQFF.

The chain carries TRBV7-3 and TRBJ2-7, with a possible D match to TRBD2 (6 bases). Per germline, CDR1 SGHTA and CDR2 FQGTGA. V was shortened by 3 bases and J by 2 bases, with 14 bases between the two germline ends. This CDR3 spans 15 amino acids. The CDR3 is CASSFTGTSTYEQYF. The CDR3 nucleotides read TGTGCCAGCAGCTTCACCGGGACTTCGACCTACGAGCAGTACTTC.

The chain combines TRBV11-2 with TRBJ2-2; 8 nucleotides line up with TRBD2. The CDR3 is 15 amino acids. CDR1 is SGHAT and CDR2 is FQNNGV in the germline V gene. J lost 6 bases, V lost 5 bases, and 8 bases had no gene match. The CDR3 protein is CASSLGLARPGELFF. DNA for the CDR3: TGTGCCAGCAGCCTAGGACTAGCCAGGCCCGGGGAGCTGTTTTTT.